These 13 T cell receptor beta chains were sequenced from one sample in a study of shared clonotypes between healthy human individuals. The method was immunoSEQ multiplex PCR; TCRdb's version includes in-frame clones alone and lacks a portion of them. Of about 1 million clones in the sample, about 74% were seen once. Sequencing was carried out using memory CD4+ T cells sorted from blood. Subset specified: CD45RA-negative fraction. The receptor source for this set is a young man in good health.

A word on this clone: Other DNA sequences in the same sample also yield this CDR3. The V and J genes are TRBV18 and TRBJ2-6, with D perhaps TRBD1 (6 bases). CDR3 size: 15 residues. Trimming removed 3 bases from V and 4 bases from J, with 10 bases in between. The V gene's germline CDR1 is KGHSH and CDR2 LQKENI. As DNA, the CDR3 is TGTGCCAGCTCACCTCAGGGGCAAGGGGCCAACGTCCTGACTTTC. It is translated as CASSPQGQGANVLTF.

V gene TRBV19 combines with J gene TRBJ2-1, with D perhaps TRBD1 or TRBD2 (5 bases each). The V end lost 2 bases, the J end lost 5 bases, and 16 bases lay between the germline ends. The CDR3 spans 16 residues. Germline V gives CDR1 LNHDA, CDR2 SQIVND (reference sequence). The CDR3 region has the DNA TGTGCCAGTAGTATAATTGGCCGTCAGGGACACAATGAGCAGTTCTTC. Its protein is CASSIIGRQGHNEQFF.

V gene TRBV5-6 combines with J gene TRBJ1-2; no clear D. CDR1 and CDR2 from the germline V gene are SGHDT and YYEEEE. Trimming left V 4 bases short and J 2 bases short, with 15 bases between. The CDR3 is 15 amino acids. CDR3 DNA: TGTGCCAGCAGCCCCTATGGCAAGGGAAACTATGGCTACACCTTC. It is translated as CASSPYGKGNYGYTF.

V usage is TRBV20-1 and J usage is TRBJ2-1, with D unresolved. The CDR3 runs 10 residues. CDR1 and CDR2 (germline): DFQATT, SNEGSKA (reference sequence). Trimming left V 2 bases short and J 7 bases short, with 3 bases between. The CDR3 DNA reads TGCAGTGCTAGATGGAATGAGCAGTTCTTC. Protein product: CSARWNEQFF.

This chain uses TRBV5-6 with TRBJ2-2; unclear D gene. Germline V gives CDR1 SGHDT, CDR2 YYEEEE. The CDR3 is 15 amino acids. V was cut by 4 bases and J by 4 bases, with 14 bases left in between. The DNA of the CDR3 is TGTGCCAGCAGCCCCCGGGTCTCCCTCACCGGGGAGCTGTTTTTT. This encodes CASSPRVSLTGELFF. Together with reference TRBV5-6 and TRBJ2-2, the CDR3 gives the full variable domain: DAGVTQSPTHLIKTRGQQVTLRCSPKSGHDTVSWYQQALGQGPQFIFQYYEEEERQRGNFPDRFSGHQFPNYSSELNVNALLLGDSALYLCASSPRVSLTGELFFGEGSRLTVL.

The CDR3 is CASTLRSGNTGELFF. DNA of the CDR3: TGCGCCAGCACCCTTCGTTCAGGGAACACCGGGGAGCTGTTTTTT. The gene calls are TRBV5-1 and TRBJ2-2, with D unresolved. The V end lost 6 bases, the J end lost 1 base, and 13 bases lay between the germline ends. The CDR3 consists of 15 residues. Germline V lookup: CDR1 SGHRS, CDR2 YFSETQ.

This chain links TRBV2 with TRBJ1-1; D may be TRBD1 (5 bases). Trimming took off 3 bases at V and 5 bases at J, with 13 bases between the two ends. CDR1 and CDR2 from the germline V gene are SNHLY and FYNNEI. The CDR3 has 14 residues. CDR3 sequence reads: CASSDAGRRTEAFF. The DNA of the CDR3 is TGTGCCAGCAGTGACGCAGGGCGGCGGACTGAAGCTTTCTTT. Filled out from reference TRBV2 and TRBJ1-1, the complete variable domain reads EPEVTQTPSHQVTQMGQEVILRCVPISNHLYFYWYRQILGQKVEFLVSFYNNEISEKSEIFDDQFSVERPDGSNFTLKIRSTKLEDSAMYFCASSDAGRRTEAFFGQGTRLTVV.

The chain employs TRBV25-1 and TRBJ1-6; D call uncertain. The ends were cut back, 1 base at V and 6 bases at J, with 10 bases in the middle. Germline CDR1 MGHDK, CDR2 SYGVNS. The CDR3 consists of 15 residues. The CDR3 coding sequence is TGTGCCAGCAGTGAATTGATGGGTGGTAATTCACCCCTCCACTTT. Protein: CASSELMGGNSPLHF.

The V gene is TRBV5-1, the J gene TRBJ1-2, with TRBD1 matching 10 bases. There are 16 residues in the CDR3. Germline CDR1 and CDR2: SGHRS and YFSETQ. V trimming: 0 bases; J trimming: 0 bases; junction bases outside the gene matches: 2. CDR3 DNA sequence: TGCGCCAGCAGCTTGGGCGGACAGGGGGCTAACTATGGCTACACCTTC. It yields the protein CASSLGGQGANYGYTF.

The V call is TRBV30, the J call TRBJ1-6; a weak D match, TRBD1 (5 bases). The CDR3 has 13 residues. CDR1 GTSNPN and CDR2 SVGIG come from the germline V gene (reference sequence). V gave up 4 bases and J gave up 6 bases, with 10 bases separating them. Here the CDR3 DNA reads TGTGCCTGGACAGGGTCTGGTAATTCACCCCTCCACTTT. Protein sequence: CAWTGSGNSPLHF.

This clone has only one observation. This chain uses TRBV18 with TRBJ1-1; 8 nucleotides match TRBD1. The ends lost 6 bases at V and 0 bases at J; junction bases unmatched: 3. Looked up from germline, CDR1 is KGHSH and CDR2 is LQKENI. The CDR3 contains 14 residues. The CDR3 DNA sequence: TGTGCCAGCTCTCGACAGGGGATGAACACTGAAGCTTTCTTT. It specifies CASSRQGMNTEAFF.

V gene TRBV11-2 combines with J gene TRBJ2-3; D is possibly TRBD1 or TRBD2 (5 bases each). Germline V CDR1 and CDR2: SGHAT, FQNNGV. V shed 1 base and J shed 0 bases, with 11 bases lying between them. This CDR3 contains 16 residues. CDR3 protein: CASSLAGRTSTDTQYF. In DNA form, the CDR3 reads TGTGCCAGCAGCTTAGCGGGGCGGACTAGCACAGATACGCAGTATTTT.

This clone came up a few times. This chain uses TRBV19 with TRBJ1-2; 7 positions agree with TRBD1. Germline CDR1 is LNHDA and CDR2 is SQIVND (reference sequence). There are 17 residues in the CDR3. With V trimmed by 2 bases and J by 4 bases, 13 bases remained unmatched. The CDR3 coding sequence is TGTGCCAGTAGTATAAGATCCCCGGGACAGTTGGGCTATGGCTACACCTTC. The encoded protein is CASSIRSPGQLGYGYTF.